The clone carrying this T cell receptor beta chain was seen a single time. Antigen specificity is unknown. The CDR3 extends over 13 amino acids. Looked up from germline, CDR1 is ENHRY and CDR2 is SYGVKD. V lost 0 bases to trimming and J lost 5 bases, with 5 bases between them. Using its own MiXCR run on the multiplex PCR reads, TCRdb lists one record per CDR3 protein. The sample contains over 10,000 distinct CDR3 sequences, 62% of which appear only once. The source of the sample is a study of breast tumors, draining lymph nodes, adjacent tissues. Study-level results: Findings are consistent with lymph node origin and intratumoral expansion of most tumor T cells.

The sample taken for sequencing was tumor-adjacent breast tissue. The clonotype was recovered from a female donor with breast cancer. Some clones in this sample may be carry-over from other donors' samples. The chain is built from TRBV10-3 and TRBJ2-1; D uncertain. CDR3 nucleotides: TGTGCCATCAGTGAGTCCGCTAACAATGAGCAGTTCTTC. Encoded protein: CAISESANNEQFF.